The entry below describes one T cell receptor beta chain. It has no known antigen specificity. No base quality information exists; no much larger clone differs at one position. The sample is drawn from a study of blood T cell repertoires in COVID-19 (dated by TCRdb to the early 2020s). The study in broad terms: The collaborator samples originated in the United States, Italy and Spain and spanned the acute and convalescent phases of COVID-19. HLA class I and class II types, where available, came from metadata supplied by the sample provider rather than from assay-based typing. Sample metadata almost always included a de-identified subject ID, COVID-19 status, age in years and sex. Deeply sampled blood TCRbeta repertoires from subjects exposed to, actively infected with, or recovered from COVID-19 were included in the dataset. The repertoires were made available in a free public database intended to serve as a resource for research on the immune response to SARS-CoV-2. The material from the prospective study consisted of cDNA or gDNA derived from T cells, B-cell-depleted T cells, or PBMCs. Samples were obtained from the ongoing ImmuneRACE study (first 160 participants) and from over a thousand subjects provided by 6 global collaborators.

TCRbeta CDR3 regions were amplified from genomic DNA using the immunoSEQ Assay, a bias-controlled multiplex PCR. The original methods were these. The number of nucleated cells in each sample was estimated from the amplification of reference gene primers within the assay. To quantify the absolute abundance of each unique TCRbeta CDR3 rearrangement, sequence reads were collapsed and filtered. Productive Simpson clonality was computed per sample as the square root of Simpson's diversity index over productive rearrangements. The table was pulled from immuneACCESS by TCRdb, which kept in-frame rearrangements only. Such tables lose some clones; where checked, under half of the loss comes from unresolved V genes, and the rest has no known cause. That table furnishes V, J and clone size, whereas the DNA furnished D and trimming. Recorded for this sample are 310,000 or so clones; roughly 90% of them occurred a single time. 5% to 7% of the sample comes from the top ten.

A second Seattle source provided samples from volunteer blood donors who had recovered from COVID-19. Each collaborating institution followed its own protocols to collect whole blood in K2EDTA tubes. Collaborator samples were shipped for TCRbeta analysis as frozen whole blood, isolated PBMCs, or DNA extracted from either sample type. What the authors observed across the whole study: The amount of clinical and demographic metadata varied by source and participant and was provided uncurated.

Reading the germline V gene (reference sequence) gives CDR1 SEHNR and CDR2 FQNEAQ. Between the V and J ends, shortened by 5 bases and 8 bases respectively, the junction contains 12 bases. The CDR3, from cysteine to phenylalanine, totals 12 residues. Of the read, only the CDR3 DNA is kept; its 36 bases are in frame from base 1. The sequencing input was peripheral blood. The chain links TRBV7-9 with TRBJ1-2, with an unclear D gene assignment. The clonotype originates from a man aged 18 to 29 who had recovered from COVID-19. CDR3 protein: CASSRDGGGYTF. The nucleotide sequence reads TGTGCCAGCAGCAGAGACGGAGGAGGCTACACCTTC.